This T cell receptor (beta chain) is from a study of cytomegalovirus exposure and HLA in healthy donors. PCR used 60 Vbeta primers and 13 Jbeta primers. The protocol was immunoSEQ multiplex PCR, while the TCRdb copy is restricted to in-frame clones and leaves out a portion. The table has 110,000 or so clones, roughly 13% seen once; the top ten hold around 16%. This clone was picked up a small number of times. From germline, CDR1 is SGHDT and CDR2 YYEEEE. V shed 4 bases, J shed 5 bases, and the junction held 0 bases outside the gene matches. The CDR3 sequence is 13 residues long. The sequenced sample consisted of PBMCs. The gene calls are TRBV5-6 and TRBJ2-5; 12 bases fit TRBD2. The sequence derives from a man aged 35 to 55 in good health and CMV-seropositive. The CDR3 spells CASSLAGGETQYF. The CDR3 DNA is TGTGCCAGCAGCCTAGCGGGAGGGGAGACCCAGTACTTC.